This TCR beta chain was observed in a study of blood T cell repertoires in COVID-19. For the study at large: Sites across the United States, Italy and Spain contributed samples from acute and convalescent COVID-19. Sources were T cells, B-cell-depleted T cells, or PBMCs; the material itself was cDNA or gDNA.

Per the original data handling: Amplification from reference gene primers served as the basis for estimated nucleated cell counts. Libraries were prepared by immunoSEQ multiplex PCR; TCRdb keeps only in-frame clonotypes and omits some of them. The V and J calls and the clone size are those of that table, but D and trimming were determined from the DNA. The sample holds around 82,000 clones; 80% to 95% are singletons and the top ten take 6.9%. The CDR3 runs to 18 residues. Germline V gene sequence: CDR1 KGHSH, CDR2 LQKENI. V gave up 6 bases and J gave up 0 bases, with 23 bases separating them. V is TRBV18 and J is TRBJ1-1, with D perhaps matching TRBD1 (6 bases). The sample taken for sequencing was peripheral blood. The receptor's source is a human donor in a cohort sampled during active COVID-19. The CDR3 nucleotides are TGTGCCAGCTCCCCCAACCAAAATAAAGGGGGAGTGAACACTGAAGCTTTCTTT. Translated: CASSPNQNKGGVNTEAFF.